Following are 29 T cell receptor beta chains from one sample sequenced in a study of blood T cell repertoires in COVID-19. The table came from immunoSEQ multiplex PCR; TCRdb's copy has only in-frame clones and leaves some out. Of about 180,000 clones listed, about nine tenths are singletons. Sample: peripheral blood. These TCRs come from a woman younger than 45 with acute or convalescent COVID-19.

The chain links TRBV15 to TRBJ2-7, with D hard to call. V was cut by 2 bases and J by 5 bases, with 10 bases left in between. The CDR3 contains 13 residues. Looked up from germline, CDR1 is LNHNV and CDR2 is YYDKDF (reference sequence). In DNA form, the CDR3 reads TGTGCCACCAGCAGATCTCTCTTAGACGAGCAGTACTTC. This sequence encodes CATSRSLLDEQYF.

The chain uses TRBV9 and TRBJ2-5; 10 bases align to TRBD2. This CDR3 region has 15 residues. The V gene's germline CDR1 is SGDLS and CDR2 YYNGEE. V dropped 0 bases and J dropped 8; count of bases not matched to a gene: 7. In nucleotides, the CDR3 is TGTGCCAGCAGCGTAGGGTCTAGCGGGAGTATTACCCAGTACTTC. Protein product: CASSVGSSGSITQYF. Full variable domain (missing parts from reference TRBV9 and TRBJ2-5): DSGVTQTPKHLITATGQRVTLRCSPRSGDLSVYWYQQSLDQGLQFLIQYYNGEERAKGNILERFSAQQFPDLHSELNLSSLELGDSALYFCASSVGSSGSITQYFGPGTRLLVL.

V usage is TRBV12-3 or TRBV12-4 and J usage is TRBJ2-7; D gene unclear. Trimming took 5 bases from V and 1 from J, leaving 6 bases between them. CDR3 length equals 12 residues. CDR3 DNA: TGTGCCAGCAGTCTCGGGTCCTACGAGCAGTACTTC. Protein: CASSLGSYEQYF.

The CDR3 DNA reads TGTGCCACCAGTGATTCTGTGGCGGGAGGGCCGTATACGCAGTATTTT. Translating it yields CATSDSVAGGPYTQYF. The genes are TRBV24-1 and TRBJ2-3; TRBD2 aligns across 9 bases. Germline trimming cut 2 bases from V and 7 bases from J; bases unmatched to any gene: 9. Germline values: CDR1 KGHDR, CDR2 SFDVKD. This CDR3 has 16 residues.

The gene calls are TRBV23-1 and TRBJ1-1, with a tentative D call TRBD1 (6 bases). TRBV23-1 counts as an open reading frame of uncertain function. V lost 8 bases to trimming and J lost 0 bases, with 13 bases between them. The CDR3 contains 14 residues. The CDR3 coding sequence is TGCGCCAGCTTTTCCGGGACACTGAACACTGAAGCTTTCTTT. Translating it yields CASFSGTLNTEAFF.

The CDR3 region is CASSNLVISDTDTQYF. In DNA, the CDR3 is TGTGCCAGCAGCAACCTAGTTATTAGCGACACAGATACGCAGTATTTT. The genes are TRBV7-2 and TRBJ2-3, with D possibly being TRBD2 (5 bases). The germline V gene has CDR1 SGHTA and CDR2 FQGNSA. V was shortened by 5 bases and J by 2 bases, with 17 bases between the two germline ends. The CDR3 has 16 amino acids.

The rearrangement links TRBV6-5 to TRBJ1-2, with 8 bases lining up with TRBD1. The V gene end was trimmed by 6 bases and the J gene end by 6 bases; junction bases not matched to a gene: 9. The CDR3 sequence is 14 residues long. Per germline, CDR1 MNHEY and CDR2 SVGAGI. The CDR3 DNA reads TGTGCCAGCAGGCTACAGGGGGGCAGCCATGGCTACACCTTC. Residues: CASRLQGGSHGYTF.

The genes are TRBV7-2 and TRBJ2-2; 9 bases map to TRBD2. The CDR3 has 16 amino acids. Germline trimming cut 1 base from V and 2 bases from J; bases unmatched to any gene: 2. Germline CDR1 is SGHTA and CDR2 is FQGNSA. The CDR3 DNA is TGTGCCAGCAGCTTAGGAGCGGGAGGTAACACCGGGGAGCTGTTTTTT. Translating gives CASSLGAGGNTGELFF.

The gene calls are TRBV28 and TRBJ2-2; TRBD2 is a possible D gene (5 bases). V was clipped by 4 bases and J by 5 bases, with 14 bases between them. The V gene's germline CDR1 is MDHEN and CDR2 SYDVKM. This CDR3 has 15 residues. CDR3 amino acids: CASSSPRGPTGELFF. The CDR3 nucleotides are TGTGCCAGCAGTTCCCCAAGAGGGCCTACCGGGGAGCTGTTTTTT.

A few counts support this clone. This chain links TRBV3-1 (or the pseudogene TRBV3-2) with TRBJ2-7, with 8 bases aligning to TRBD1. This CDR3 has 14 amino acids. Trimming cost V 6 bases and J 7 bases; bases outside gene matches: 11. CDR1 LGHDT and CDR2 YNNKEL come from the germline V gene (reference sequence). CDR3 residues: CASSRDRGLWEQYF. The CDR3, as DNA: TGTGCCAGCAGTCGCGACAGGGGCCTTTGGGAGCAGTACTTC.

CDR3 sequence: CASSFGGLSGVTEQFF. The CDR3 nucleotides read TGTGCCAGCAGTTTTGGAGGGCTAAGCGGGGTGACTGAGCAGTTCTTC. The V gene is TRBV28, the J gene TRBJ2-1; TRBD2 agrees at 7 bases. Germline CDR1 is MDHEN and CDR2 is SYDVKM. CDR3 length: 16 residues. V trimming: 3 bases; J trimming: 9 bases; junction bases outside the gene matches: 14.

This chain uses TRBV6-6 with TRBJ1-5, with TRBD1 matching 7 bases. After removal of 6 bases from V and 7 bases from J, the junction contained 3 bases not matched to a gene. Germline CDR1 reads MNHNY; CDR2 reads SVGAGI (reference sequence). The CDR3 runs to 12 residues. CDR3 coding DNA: TGTGCCAGCAGCAGGGGGGTCCAGCCCCAGCATTTT. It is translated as CASSRGVQPQHF.

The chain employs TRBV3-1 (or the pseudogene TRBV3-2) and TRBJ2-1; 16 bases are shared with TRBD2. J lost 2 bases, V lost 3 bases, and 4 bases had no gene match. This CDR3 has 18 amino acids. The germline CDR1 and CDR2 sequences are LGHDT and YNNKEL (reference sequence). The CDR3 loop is CASSQGLAGGPTYNEQFF. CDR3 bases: TGTGCCAGCAGCCAGGGACTAGCGGGAGGGCCGACCTACAATGAGCAGTTCTTC.

For the CDR3, the DNA is TGTGCCAGCAGTTCGGAGTGGAGAAATGAAGCTTTCTTT. It codes for CASSSEWRNEAFF. The chain combines TRBV5-6 with TRBJ1-1; D remains ambiguous. This CDR3 is 13 amino acids long. Germline CDR1 SGHDT, CDR2 YYEEEE. Trimming removed 5 bases at V and 7 bases at J, with 15 bases between.

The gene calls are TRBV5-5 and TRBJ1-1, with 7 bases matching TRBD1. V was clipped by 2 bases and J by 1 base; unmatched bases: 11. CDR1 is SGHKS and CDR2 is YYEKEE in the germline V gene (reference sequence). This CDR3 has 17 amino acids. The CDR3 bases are TGTGCCAGCAGCTTATTACCGGGACAGAGTTCGAACACTGAAGCTTTCTTT. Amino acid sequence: CASSLLPGQSSNTEAFF. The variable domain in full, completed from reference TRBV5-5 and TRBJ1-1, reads DAGVTQSPTHLIKTRGQQVTLRCSPISGHKSVSWYQQVLGQGPQFIFQYYEKEERGRGNFPDRFSARQFPNYSSELNVNALLLGDSALYLCASSLLPGQSSNTEAFFGQGTRLTVV.

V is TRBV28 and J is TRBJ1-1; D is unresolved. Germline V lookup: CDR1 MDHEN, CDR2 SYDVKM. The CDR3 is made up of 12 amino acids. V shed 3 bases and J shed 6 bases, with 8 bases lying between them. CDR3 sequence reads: CASSFGISEAFF. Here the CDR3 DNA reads TGTGCCAGCAGTTTCGGTATTTCTGAAGCTTTCTTT.

CDR3 bases: TGTGCCAGCAAACTAGCGGGAGGACATAATGAGCAGTTCTTC. Translating gives CASKLAGGHNEQFF. The rearrangement joins TRBV6-4 to TRBJ2-1; TRBD2 matches at 12 bases. V lost 7 bases, J lost 7 bases, and 5 bases stayed unmatched. CDR1 is MRHNA and CDR2 is SNTAGT in the germline V gene. The CDR3 totals 14 residues.

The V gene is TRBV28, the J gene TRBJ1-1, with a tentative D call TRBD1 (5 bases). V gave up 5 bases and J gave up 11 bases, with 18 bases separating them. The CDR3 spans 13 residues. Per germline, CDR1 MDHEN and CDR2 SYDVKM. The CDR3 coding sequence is TGTGCCAGCAGTCCCGGCCCGCGGGGGAAGGCTTTCTTT. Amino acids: CASSPGPRGKAFF.

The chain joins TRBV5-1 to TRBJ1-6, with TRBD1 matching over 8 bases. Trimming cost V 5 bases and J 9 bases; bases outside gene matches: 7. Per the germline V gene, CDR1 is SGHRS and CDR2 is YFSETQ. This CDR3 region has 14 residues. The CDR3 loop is CASRQDRVFSPLHF. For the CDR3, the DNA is TGCGCCAGCAGGCAGGACAGGGTATTTTCACCCCTCCACTTT.

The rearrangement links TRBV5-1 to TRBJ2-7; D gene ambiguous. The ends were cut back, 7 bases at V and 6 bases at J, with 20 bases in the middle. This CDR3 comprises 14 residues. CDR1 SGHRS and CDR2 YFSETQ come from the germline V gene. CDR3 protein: CASFDDLEVGEQYF. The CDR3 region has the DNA TGCGCCAGCTTCGATGACCTAGAAGTGGGCGAGCAGTACTTC. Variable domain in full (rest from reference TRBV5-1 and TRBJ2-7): KAGVTQTPRYLIKTRGQQVTLSCSPISGHRSVSWYQQTPGQGLQFLFEYFSETQRNKGNFPGRFSGRQFSNSRSEMNVSTLELGDSALYLCASFDDLEVGEQYFGPGTRLTVT.

The CDR3 sequence is CASSQQWGGETQYF. CDR3 sequence (DNA): TGTGCCAGCAGCCAACAGTGGGGCGGAGAGACCCAGTACTTC. The chain carries TRBV3-1 (or the pseudogene TRBV3-2) and TRBJ2-5, with TRBD1 as a possible D gene (5 bases). Trimming took off 2 bases at V and 4 bases at J, with 11 bases between the two ends. From germline, CDR1 is LGHDT and CDR2 YNNKEL (reference sequence). The CDR3 has 14 residues.

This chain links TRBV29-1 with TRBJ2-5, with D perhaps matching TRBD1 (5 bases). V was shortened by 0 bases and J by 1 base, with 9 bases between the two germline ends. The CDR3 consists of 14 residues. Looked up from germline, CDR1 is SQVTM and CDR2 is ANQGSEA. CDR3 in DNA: TGCAGCGTTGAAGATCAGACAGCCCAAGAGACCCAGTACTTC. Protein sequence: CSVEDQTAQETQYF. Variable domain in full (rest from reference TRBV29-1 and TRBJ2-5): SAVISQKPSRDICQRGTSLTIQCQVDSQVTMMFWYRQQPGQSLTLIATANQGSEATYESGFVIDKFPISRPNLTFSTLTVSNMSPEDSSIYLCSVEDQTAQETQYFGPGTRLLVL.

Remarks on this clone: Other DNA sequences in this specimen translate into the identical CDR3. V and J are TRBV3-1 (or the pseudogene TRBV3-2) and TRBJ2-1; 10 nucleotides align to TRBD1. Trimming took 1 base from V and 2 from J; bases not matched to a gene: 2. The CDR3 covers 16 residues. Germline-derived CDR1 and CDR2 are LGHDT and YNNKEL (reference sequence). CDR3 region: CASSQGGQGAYNEQFF. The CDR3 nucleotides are TGTGCCAGCAGCCAAGGCGGACAGGGGGCCTACAATGAGCAGTTCTTC.

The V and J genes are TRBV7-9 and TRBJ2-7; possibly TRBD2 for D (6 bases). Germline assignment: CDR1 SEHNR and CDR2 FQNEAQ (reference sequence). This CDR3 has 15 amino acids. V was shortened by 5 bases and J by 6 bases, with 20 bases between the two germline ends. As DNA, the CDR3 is TGTGCCAGCAGCACCCCCGGGACTCCTCCGGGCGAGCAGTACTTC. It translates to CASSTPGTPPGEQYF.

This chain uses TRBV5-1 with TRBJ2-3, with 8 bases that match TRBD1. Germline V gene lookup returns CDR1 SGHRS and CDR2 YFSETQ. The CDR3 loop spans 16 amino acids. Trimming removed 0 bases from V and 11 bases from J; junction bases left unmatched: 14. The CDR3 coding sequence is TGCGCCAGCAGCTTGGTGGCAGGGGGCCGGGACGGCCAGCAGTATTTT. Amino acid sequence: CASSLVAGGRDGQQYF. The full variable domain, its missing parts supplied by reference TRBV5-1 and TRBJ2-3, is KAGVTQTPRYLIKTRGQQVTLSCSPISGHRSVSWYQQTPGQGLQFLFEYFSETQRNKGNFPGRFSGRQFSNSRSEMNVSTLELGDSALYLCASSLVAGGRDGQQYFGPGTRLTVL.

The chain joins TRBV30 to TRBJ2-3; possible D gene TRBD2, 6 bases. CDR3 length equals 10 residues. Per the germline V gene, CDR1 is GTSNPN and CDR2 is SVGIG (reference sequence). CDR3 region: CASGGNTQYF. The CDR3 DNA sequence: TGTGCTTCCGGGGGAAATACGCAGTATTTT.

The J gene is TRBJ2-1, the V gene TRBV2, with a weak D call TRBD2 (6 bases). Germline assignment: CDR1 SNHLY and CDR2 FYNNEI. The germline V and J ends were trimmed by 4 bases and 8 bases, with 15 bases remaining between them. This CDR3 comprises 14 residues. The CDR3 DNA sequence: TGTGCCAGCAGTGCGTCCGGGAGCGGCGATGAGCAGTTCTTC. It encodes CASSASGSGDEQFF.

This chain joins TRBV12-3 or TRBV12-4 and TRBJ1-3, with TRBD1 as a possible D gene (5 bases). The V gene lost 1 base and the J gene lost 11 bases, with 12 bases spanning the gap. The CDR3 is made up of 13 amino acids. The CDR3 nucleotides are TGTGCCAGCAGTTTAGGTTTCCCGGGGGCCATATATTTT. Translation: CASSLGFPGAIYF.

CDR3 in amino acids: CSARWAEQYF. The CDR3 nucleotides are TGCAGTGCTAGGTGGGCCGAGCAGTACTTC. The chain carries TRBV20-1 and TRBJ2-7; D is uncertain. The CDR3 covers 10 residues. Trimming took 3 bases from V and 6 from J, leaving 6 bases between them. The germline V gene has CDR1 DFQATT and CDR2 SNEGSKA (reference sequence).